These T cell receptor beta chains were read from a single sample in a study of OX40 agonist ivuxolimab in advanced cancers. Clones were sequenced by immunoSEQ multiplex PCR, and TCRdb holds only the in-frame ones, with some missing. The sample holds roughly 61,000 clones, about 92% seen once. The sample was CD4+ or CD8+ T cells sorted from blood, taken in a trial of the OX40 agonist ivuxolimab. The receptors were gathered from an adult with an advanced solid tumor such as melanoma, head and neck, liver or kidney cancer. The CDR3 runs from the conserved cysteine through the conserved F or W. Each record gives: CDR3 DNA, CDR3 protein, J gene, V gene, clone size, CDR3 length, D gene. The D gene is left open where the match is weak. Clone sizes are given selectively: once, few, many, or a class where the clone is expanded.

DNA: TGCAGTGCTAATGTGGGCGGGGAGCTGTTTTTT
CDR3: CSANVGGELFF
J: TRBJ2-2
V: TRBV20-1
size: .
length: 11
D: .

DNA: TGTGCCAGCAGTTTAAGAGGGTGGGACAGGGGGGTAATCAAGTCCCAGCATTTT
CDR3: CASSLRGWDRGVIKSQHF
J: TRBJ1-5
V: TRBV28
size: .
length: 18
D: TRBD1

DNA: TGCGCCAGCAGTGTTTCTCAGGACAGGGGAACGCCAGGTCCTTCACCCCTCCACTTT
CDR3: CASSVSQDRGTPGPSPLHF
J: TRBJ1-6
V: TRBV10-1
size: .
length: 19
D: TRBD1

DNA: TGTGCCAGTAGCCCGGGACACCTCTACGAGCAGTACTTC
CDR3: CASSPGHLYEQYF
J: TRBJ2-7
V: TRBV19
size: .
length: 13
D: .

DNA: TGTGCCTGGAGTGACAGGGACAGGGATCAGCCCCAGCATTTT
CDR3: CAWSDRDRDQPQHF
J: TRBJ1-5
V: TRBV30
size: .
length: 14
D: TRBD1

DNA: TGTGCCAGCAGTTACTCCACAGGGGAAATCGTAGATACGCAGTATTTT
CDR3: CASSYSTGEIVDTQYF
J: TRBJ2-3
V: TRBV6-5
size: .
length: 16
D: TRBD1

DNA: TGTGCCAGCAGCGTAGAGGGACAGGGGGCTGACACCATATATTTT
CDR3: CASSVEGQGADTIYF
J: TRBJ1-3
V: TRBV9
size: .
length: 15
D: TRBD1

DNA: TGTGCCAGCAGCCAAGATAGCCCCGCTAGCGGGGATGAGCAGTTCTTC
CDR3: CASSQDSPASGDEQFF
J: TRBJ2-1
V: TRBV4-2
size: .
length: 16
D: TRBD2

DNA: TGTGCCAGCAGTTACGCCCCTTACAATGAGCAGTTCTTC
CDR3: CASSYAPYNEQFF
J: TRBJ2-1
V: TRBV6-6
size: .
length: 13
D: .

DNA: TGTGCCAGCAGCTTAGGCGCAGGGGGCAATCAGCCCCAGCATTTT
CDR3: CASSLGAGGNQPQHF
J: TRBJ1-5
V: TRBV11-2
size: .
length: 15
D: .

DNA: TGTGCCAGTAGTATTGGGTCTAACACTGAAGCTTTCTTT
CDR3: CASSIGSNTEAFF
J: TRBJ1-1
V: TRBV19
size: .
length: 13
D: .

DNA: TGTGCCACCAGCCTACAGGGTGGCGGGGAGCTGTTTTTT
CDR3: CATSLQGGGELFF
J: TRBJ2-2
V: TRBV15
size: .
length: 13
D: .

DNA: TGCGCCAGCAGCAGGATAGGCAGAGCAGCCGGGGAGCTGTTTTTT
CDR3: CASSRIGRAAGELFF
J: TRBJ2-2
V: TRBV5-1
size: .
length: 15
D: .

DNA: TGTGCCAGCAGCCTAACGGCCCACGAGCAGTACTTC
CDR3: CASSLTAHEQYF
J: TRBJ2-7
V: TRBV11-2
size: .
length: 12
D: .

DNA: TGTGCCAGCAGCTTAGACCACACAGATACGCAGTATTTT
CDR3: CASSLDHTDTQYF
J: TRBJ2-3
V: TRBV7-3
size: .
length: 13
D: .

DNA: TGTGCCTGGAGTCAAGGCGGGGGAGCTTTCTTT
CDR3: CAWSQGGGAFF
J: TRBJ1-1
V: TRBV30
size: once
length: 11
D: .

DNA: TGTGCCAGCAGCCAAGAAGGGGAGGTGGGAGGGCAGCCCCAGCATTTT
CDR3: CASSQEGEVGGQPQHF
J: TRBJ1-5
V: TRBV4-2
size: .
length: 16
D: .

DNA: TGTGCCAGCAGACGAACAGATGAGCAGTTCTTC
CDR3: CASRRTDEQFF
J: TRBJ2-1
V: TRBV2
size: once
length: 11
D: .

DNA: TGTGCCAGCGCGTACAGGGGAAGGGAGACCCAGTACTTC
CDR3: CASAYRGRETQYF
J: TRBJ2-5
V: TRBV7-6
size: .
length: 13
D: TRBD1

DNA: TGTGCCTGCAAGACAGGGAAGAGTGGCTACACCTTC
CDR3: CACKTGKSGYTF
J: TRBJ1-2
V: TRBV30
size: .
length: 12
D: TRBD1

DNA: TGCGCCAGCAGCCAGGGGACAGAGATCGGAAAACTGTTTTTT
CDR3: CASSQGTEIGKLFF
J: TRBJ1-4
V: TRBV4-1
size: .
length: 14
D: TRBD1

DNA: TGCGCCAGCAGCCAAGTGGGACTAGGAATAAACAATGAGCAGTTCTTC
CDR3: CASSQVGLGINNEQFF
J: TRBJ2-1
V: TRBV4-3
size: .
length: 16
D: TRBD2

DNA: TGCGCCAGCAGCCAAGCTCATAATGAAAAACTGTTTTTT
CDR3: CASSQAHNEKLFF
J: TRBJ1-4
V: TRBV4-1
size: .
length: 13
D: .

DNA: TGTGCCAGCAGCGTAGCAGGGTTGAGCTCCTATAATTCACCCCTCCACTTT
CDR3: CASSVAGLSSYNSPLHF
J: TRBJ1-6
V: TRBV9
size: .
length: 17
D: .

DNA: TGTGCCAGCAGCCCAACCGGGGGCCAGGGTACAGATACGCAGTATTTT
CDR3: CASSPTGGQGTDTQYF
J: TRBJ2-3
V: TRBV28
size: .
length: 16
D: .

DNA: TGTGCCAGCAGCCCCATGAAGGGGGGGGCAACGGATACGCAGTATTTT
CDR3: CASSPMKGGATDTQYF
J: TRBJ2-3
V: TRBV7-8
size: .
length: 16
D: .

DNA: TGTGCCAGCAGCCAAGTCTCCCTAGCGGGAGGGCCGGGCGGGGAGCTGTTTTTT
CDR3: CASSQVSLAGGPGGELFF
J: TRBJ2-2
V: TRBV4-2
size: .
length: 18
D: TRBD2

DNA: TGTGCCATCAGTGAGTGGACAGCTAATGAGCAGTTCTTC
CDR3: CAISEWTANEQFF
J: TRBJ2-1
V: TRBV10-3
size: .
length: 13
D: .

DNA: TGCGCCAGCAGCCTAAGACAATTACAGGGGGTGGATGGCTACACCTTC
CDR3: CASSLRQLQGVDGYTF
J: TRBJ1-2
V: TRBV4-1
size: .
length: 16
D: TRBD1

DNA: TGCAGCGTGAGGACAGACTACAATGAGCAGTTCTTC
CDR3: CSVRTDYNEQFF
J: TRBJ2-1
V: TRBV29-1
size: .
length: 12
D: .

DNA: TGTGCCAGCGGGGAGAGGCTCTCTGGAAACACCATATATTTT
CDR3: CASGERLSGNTIYF
J: TRBJ1-3
V: TRBV27
size: once
length: 14
D: .

DNA: TGTGCCAGCAGTGAATCCGAAGGCAATCAGCCCCAGCATTTT
CDR3: CASSESEGNQPQHF
J: TRBJ1-5
V: TRBV25-1
size: .
length: 14
D: .

DNA: TGCGCCAGCAGTCAATCTTCTGGGACTGAAGCTTTCTTT
CDR3: CASSQSSGTEAFF
J: TRBJ1-1
V: TRBV23-1
size: few
length: 13
D: .

DNA: TGTGCCTGGACCCTAAGCGGGGCGGGGGCCCCCATAGGTAATGAAAAACTGTTTTTT
CDR3: CAWTLSGAGAPIGNEKLFF
J: TRBJ1-4
V: TRBV30
size: .
length: 19
D: .

DNA: TGTGCCAGTAGTATAGCCCAGGGCCCATTTGGTGTATATAAGCTGTTTTTT
CDR3: CASSIAQGPFGVYKLFF
J: TRBJ2-2
V: TRBV19
size: once
length: 17
D: .